A selection of T cell receptor beta chains follows, all from one sample in a study of T-cell reconstitution after alpha-beta-depleted transplantation in children. TCRdb redid the calling of the PCR reads with MiXCR, one entry per CDR3 protein. This sample has about 200,000 distinct CDR3 sequences, with roughly 6.3% found just once. The material sequenced was PBMCs, taken before TCRalphabeta/CD19-depleted stem cell transplant. Receptors originate from a girl under three years old with combined immunodeficiency, due to receive a stem cell transplant. The CDR3 runs from the conserved cysteine through the conserved F or W. The order of the fields is J gene, V gene, CDR3 protein.

TRBJ2-2 | TRBV5-5 | CASSLRVERGEGELFF
TRBJ2-1 | TRBV13 | CASSSGLAHNEQFF
TRBJ1-1 | TRBV6-2/TRBV6-3 | CASSSRRLEAFF
TRBJ1-2 | TRBV16 | CASSQSNYGYTF
TRBJ2-1 | TRBV4-3 | CASSQGRTSGAHGDEQFF
TRBJ1-2 | TRBV15 | CATSGMGESNYGYTF
TRBJ2-7 | TRBV9 | CASSVGPPYEQYF
TRBJ2-1 | TRBV12-3/TRBV12-4 | CASSPGLSSYNEQFF
TRBJ2-4 | TRBV28 | CATLGTTVAKNIQYF
TRBJ2-1 | TRBV6-1 | CASRLTGGYNEQFF
TRBJ1-4 | TRBV7-2 | CASSQGGGPNEKLFF
TRBJ2-1 | TRBV20-1 | CSARGGALAGFYNNEQFF
TRBJ2-7 | TRBV7-9 | CASSLVGQHEQYF
TRBJ2-1 | TRBV6-1 | CASSAVLLYSYNEQFF
TRBJ1-5 | TRBV12-3/TRBV12-4 | CASSFSGNQPQHF
TRBJ2-2 | TRBV7-2 | CASSFRSGSTGELFF
TRBJ2-7 | TRBV7-2 | CASSLAGLGEQYF
TRBJ2-1 | TRBV9 | CASSPVLLHNEQFF
TRBJ2-1 | TRBV3-1 | CASSQDLGTSGSWSSYNEQFF
TRBJ1-1 | TRBV20-1 | CSAEAGGRSTEAFF
TRBJ2-2 | TRBV20-1 | CSARAQRERSGELFF
TRBJ2-3 | TRBV7-2 | CASSLLGDTQYF